Listed below are T cell receptor beta chains from one sample, sequenced in a study of T-cell memory formation after mild COVID-19. TCRdb processed the 5' RACE reads anew with MiXCR; each CDR3 protein has one entry. This repertoire shows 150,000 to 200,000 distinct CDR3 sequences, roughly 30% found once; its top ten account for around 12%. Sequencing used PBMCs or a T cell subset sorted from them (not recorded which). The receptors originated from an adult woman who had mild COVID-19 (a few samples of this study predate the infection). Cell type and time point are not known. CDR3s include the opening cysteine and the closing phenylalanine or tryptophan. The order of the fields is V gene, J gene, clone size, D gene, CDR3 DNA, CDR3 protein. A D gene is named only where the DNA matches it firmly. Expanded clones are given a class, and other clones once, few, many or no size at all.

v_gene: TRBV7-8
j_gene: TRBJ2-7
abundance: -
d_gene: -
CDR3nt: TGTGCCAGCAGCTTACACAGGGTGAGGAACGAGCAGTACTTC
CDR3aa: CASSLHRVRNEQYF

v_gene: TRBV7-2
j_gene: TRBJ2-7
abundance: few
d_gene: TRBD1
CDR3nt: TGTGCCAGCAGCTGGGGACAGGGGAATCGCGAGCAGTACTTC
CDR3aa: CASSWGQGNREQYF

v_gene: TRBV27
j_gene: TRBJ1-6
abundance: few
d_gene: -
CDR3nt: TGTGCCAGCAGTGGGGGAGGGATACCCCTTAATTCACCCCTCCACTTT
CDR3aa: CASSGGGIPLNSPLHF

v_gene: TRBV2
j_gene: TRBJ2-7
abundance: few
d_gene: TRBD2
CDR3nt: TGTGCCAGCAGTTCCGGGACTAGCGGGATTTACGAGCAGTACTTC
CDR3aa: CASSSGTSGIYEQYF

v_gene: TRBV10-3
j_gene: TRBJ2-7
abundance: -
d_gene: TRBD1
CDR3nt: TGTGCCATCAGTGATCACGGGACAGGGGCCTACGAGCAGTACTTC
CDR3aa: CAISDHGTGAYEQYF

v_gene: TRBV3-1
j_gene: TRBJ2-7
abundance: -
d_gene: TRBD1
CDR3nt: TGTGCCAGCAGCCTCGTGGGGACAGGGGTGCACGAGCAGTACTTC
CDR3aa: CASSLVGTGVHEQYF

v_gene: TRBV15
j_gene: TRBJ2-3
abundance: many
d_gene: -
CDR3nt: TGTGCCACCAGCAGAGAGACCCAGCTAGCTGCGGCAGATACGCAGTATTTT
CDR3aa: CATSRETQLAAADTQYF

v_gene: TRBV10-2
j_gene: TRBJ2-6
abundance: -
d_gene: -
CDR3nt: TGCGCCAGCAGTGAACAGTCTGGGGCCAACGTCCTGACTTTC
CDR3aa: CASSEQSGANVLTF

v_gene: TRBV20-1
j_gene: TRBJ2-7
abundance: few
d_gene: -
CDR3nt: TGCAGTGCTAGCGCTTCCTACGAGCAGTACTTC
CDR3aa: CSASASYEQYF

v_gene: TRBV9
j_gene: TRBJ2-5
abundance: few
d_gene: -
CDR3nt: TGTGCCAGCAGCGGGGTGGATCCCCAGGAGACCCAGTACTTC
CDR3aa: CASSGVDPQETQYF

v_gene: TRBV12-3/TRBV12-4
j_gene: TRBJ2-1
abundance: few
d_gene: -
CDR3nt: TGTGCCAGCACCCTAGGGGGGAATGAGCAGTTCTTC
CDR3aa: CASTLGGNEQFF

v_gene: TRBV4-3
j_gene: TRBJ2-4
abundance: -
d_gene: -
CDR3nt: TGCGCCAGCAGCCAACGGACAGCGGACATTCAGTACTTC
CDR3aa: CASSQRTADIQYF

v_gene: TRBV5-1
j_gene: TRBJ2-7
abundance: -
d_gene: -
CDR3nt: TGCGCCAGCACCGGGACAACTCACCGGGGGGAGCAGTACTTC
CDR3aa: CASTGTTHRGEQYF

v_gene: TRBV5-1
j_gene: TRBJ2-1
abundance: -
d_gene: -
CDR3nt: TGCGCCAGCAGCCTGACAGGCAAGCAGTTCTTC
CDR3aa: CASSLTGKQFF

v_gene: TRBV11-2
j_gene: TRBJ2-7
abundance: -
d_gene: -
CDR3nt: TGTGCCAGCAGCTCGTGGACTGTGCGAGAGCAGTACTTC
CDR3aa: CASSSWTVREQYF

v_gene: TRBV27
j_gene: TRBJ2-7
abundance: -
d_gene: -
CDR3nt: TGTGCCAGCAGCCGGACAGTCGTCTCCTACGAGCAGTACTTC
CDR3aa: CASSRTVVSYEQYF

v_gene: TRBV6-5
j_gene: TRBJ1-1
abundance: -
d_gene: -
CDR3nt: TGTGCCAGCAGTTCAGCCTTTCTACGCGGTGAAGCTTTCTTT
CDR3aa: CASSSAFLRGEAFF

v_gene: TRBV7-9
j_gene: TRBJ1-2
abundance: few
d_gene: -
CDR3nt: TGTGCCAGCAGCTTAGGAACGGCAGGGTTAGGGTATGGCTACACCTTC
CDR3aa: CASSLGTAGLGYGYTF

v_gene: TRBV5-1
j_gene: TRBJ2-3
abundance: -
d_gene: -
CDR3nt: TGCGCCAGCAGCTTTGGTCAGGGGCTTGAAGCAGATACGCAGTATTTT
CDR3aa: CASSFGQGLEADTQYF

v_gene: TRBV7-9
j_gene: TRBJ2-5
abundance: -
d_gene: TRBD2
CDR3nt: TGTGCCAGCAGCCTTGGACTAGCGGGGACCAACCAGTACTTC
CDR3aa: CASSLGLAGTNQYF

v_gene: TRBV24-1
j_gene: TRBJ1-5
abundance: -
d_gene: -
CDR3nt: TGTGCCACCAGTGAGTCTACGAACAATCAGCCCCAGCATTTT
CDR3aa: CATSESTNNQPQHF

v_gene: TRBV7-8
j_gene: TRBJ2-5
abundance: -
d_gene: TRBD2
CDR3nt: TGTGCCAGCAGCCGGGGACTAGCGGGACTCCAAGAGACCCAGTACTTC
CDR3aa: CASSRGLAGLQETQYF

v_gene: TRBV25-1
j_gene: TRBJ1-3
abundance: -
d_gene: -
CDR3nt: TGTGCCAGCAGTGAAAGTTGGTCCCTCAGCGGAAACACCATATATTTT
CDR3aa: CASSESWSLSGNTIYF

v_gene: TRBV27
j_gene: TRBJ2-3
abundance: few
d_gene: -
CDR3nt: TGTGCCAGCAGTTTATCGATAGGGTCTGATACGCAGTATTTT
CDR3aa: CASSLSIGSDTQYF

v_gene: TRBV4-1
j_gene: TRBJ2-7
abundance: few
d_gene: TRBD1
CDR3nt: TGCGCCAGCAGCCGACTGGGGGACAGCTCCTACGAGCAGTACTTC
CDR3aa: CASSRLGDSSYEQYF

v_gene: TRBV12-5
j_gene: TRBJ2-2
abundance: once
d_gene: -
CDR3nt: TGTGCTAGTGGTTTGAATCCCGGGGAGCTGTTTTTT
CDR3aa: CASGLNPGELFF

v_gene: TRBV25-1
j_gene: TRBJ1-2
abundance: -
d_gene: -
CDR3nt: TGTGCCAGCGTGGATGAGGGGAGAGGGGACTATGGCTACACCTTC
CDR3aa: CASVDEGRGDYGYTF

v_gene: TRBV6-6
j_gene: TRBJ2-2
abundance: once
d_gene: -
CDR3nt: TGTGCCAGCAGTTCGGGACCCAGGAACACCGGGGAGCTGTTTTTT
CDR3aa: CASSSGPRNTGELFF

v_gene: TRBV6-5
j_gene: TRBJ2-7
abundance: -
d_gene: -
CDR3nt: TGTGCCAGCAGCACAGTGGGGTACGAGCAGTACTTC
CDR3aa: CASSTVGYEQYF

v_gene: TRBV5-6
j_gene: TRBJ1-2
abundance: -
d_gene: -
CDR3nt: TGTGCCAGCAGTGACAGACAGAACTATGGCTACACCTTC
CDR3aa: CASSDRQNYGYTF

v_gene: TRBV2
j_gene: TRBJ2-7
abundance: few
d_gene: -
CDR3nt: TGTGCCTCCGGGGGGCCGGGTACCTACGAGCAGTACTTC
CDR3aa: CASGGPGTYEQYF

v_gene: TRBV6-5
j_gene: TRBJ2-3
abundance: -
d_gene: -
CDR3nt: TGTGCCAGCAGTTTAGGCCGCCCGGAAGATACGCAGTATTTT
CDR3aa: CASSLGRPEDTQYF

v_gene: TRBV5-1
j_gene: TRBJ1-1
abundance: -
d_gene: TRBD1
CDR3nt: TGCGCCAGCAGCTTCGGACAGGGTAGGGAAGCTTTCTTT
CDR3aa: CASSFGQGREAFF

v_gene: TRBV29-1
j_gene: TRBJ1-1
abundance: -
d_gene: -
CDR3nt: TGCAGCGTGGAATATGGCAGGGCTTTCACTGAAGCTTTCTTT
CDR3aa: CSVEYGRAFTEAFF

v_gene: TRBV2
j_gene: TRBJ2-6
abundance: -
d_gene: TRBD2
CDR3nt: TGTGCCAGCACTCGGGCGGGAGTGGGCTCTGGGGCCAACGTCCTGACTTTC
CDR3aa: CASTRAGVGSGANVLTF

v_gene: TRBV9
j_gene: TRBJ2-1
abundance: few
d_gene: TRBD2
CDR3nt: TGTGCCAGCAGCGTGGGGACTAGTGCTTCCAATGAGCAGTTCTTC
CDR3aa: CASSVGTSASNEQFF

v_gene: TRBV7-8
j_gene: TRBJ2-5
abundance: -
d_gene: TRBD2
CDR3nt: TGTGCCAGCAGCCGTGGGGGCGGGGGGTCACAAGAGACCCAGTACTTC
CDR3aa: CASSRGGGGSQETQYF

v_gene: TRBV7-2
j_gene: TRBJ2-2
abundance: few
d_gene: -
CDR3nt: TGTGCCAGCAGCTTAGGGTATTCGAACACCGGGGAGCTGTTTTTT
CDR3aa: CASSLGYSNTGELFF

v_gene: TRBV9
j_gene: TRBJ2-1
abundance: -
d_gene: TRBD2
CDR3nt: TGTGCCAGCAGCGTTAGCGGGGGGGTCTCCTACAATGAGCAGTTCTTC
CDR3aa: CASSVSGGVSYNEQFF

v_gene: TRBV27
j_gene: TRBJ2-7
abundance: -
d_gene: -
CDR3nt: TGTGCCAGCGGATACTTGGTGCGACTTAGCTCCTACGAGCAGTACTTC
CDR3aa: CASGYLVRLSSYEQYF